A selection of T cell receptor beta chains follows, all from one sample in a study of blood T cells in healthy people across ages. TCRdb passed the 5' RACE reads through MiXCR, listing each CDR3 protein once. The sample lists hundreds of thousands of distinct CDR3 sequences; around 41% were seen once. The sequencing input was blood. These TCRs come from a man older than 75 in good health. CDR3s include the opening cysteine and the closing phenylalanine or tryptophan. A D gene is named only where the DNA matches it firmly. Size values are once, few and many counts, or a class for expanded clones, and some rows have none.

>-|TRBJ1-3|TRBV7-9|-
CASSLHGTGNTIYF
TGTGCCAGCAGCTTACACGGGACGGGAAACACCATATATTTT
>-|TRBJ2-7|TRBV2|few
CASREVLATSEQYF
TGTGCCAGCAGAGAAGTCCTAGCTACCAGCGAGCAGTACTTC
>-|TRBJ2-7|TRBV9|-
CASSAMTTGTEQYF
TGTGCCAGCAGCGCCATGACGACAGGAACCGAGCAGTACTTC
>-|TRBJ2-4|TRBV3-1|-
CASSDAWRGAKNIQYF
TGTGCCAGCAGCGATGCATGGAGGGGAGCCAAAAACATTCAGTACTTC
>-|TRBJ2-1|TRBV7-9|-
CASSLAYEQFF
TGTGCCAGCAGCTTAGCATATGAGCAGTTCTTC
>-|TRBJ1-2|TRBV9|-
CASSEPRGRNYGYTF
TGTGCCAGCAGCGAACCCAGGGGACGTAACTATGGCTACACCTTC
>TRBD2|TRBJ2-3|TRBV6-5|-
CASRQGASGLTQYF
TGTGCCAGCAGACAAGGGGCTAGCGGTTTAACGCAGTATTTT
>TRBD1|TRBJ2-7|TRBV10-3|-
CAISEGTDFYEQYF
TGTGCCATCAGTGAGGGGACAGACTTCTACGAGCAGTACTTC
>TRBD1|TRBJ2-2|TRBV12-3/TRBV12-4|-
CASSLFPGGRAGELFF
TGTGCCAGCAGTTTGTTCCCAGGGGGCAGGGCCGGGGAGCTGTTTTTT
>TRBD1|TRBJ2-5|TRBV27|few
CASSLITGVETQYF
TGTGCCAGCAGTTTAATTACAGGGGTAGAGACCCAGTACTTC
>-|TRBJ2-5|TRBV11-2|few
CASSLDPAGFEPAQYF
TGTGCCAGCAGCTTAGATCCAGCAGGTTTCGAGCCGGCCCAGTACTTC
>-|TRBJ2-7|TRBV20-1|-
CSARKVREQYF
TGCAGTGCTAGAAAGGTGCGGGAGCAGTACTTC
>-|TRBJ1-2|TRBV25-1|-
CASSDSRPGNYGYTF
TGTGCCAGCAGTGACTCCCGACCAGGAAACTATGGCTACACCTTC
>TRBD2|TRBJ2-1|TRBV7-9|few
CASSRRTSQSNEQFF
TGTGCCAGCAGCCGACGGACTAGCCAGAGTAATGAGCAGTTCTTC
>-|TRBJ2-3|TRBV12-5|-
CASGQGRLSSGDTQYF
TGTGCTAGTGGCCAGGGACGTCTATCTAGTGGGGATACGCAGTATTTT
>-|TRBJ1-2|TRBV30|-
CAWSVRGAPRGYTF
TGTGCCTGGAGTGTACGGGGGGCGCCCCGGGGCTACACCTTC
>TRBD1|TRBJ2-7|TRBV10-3|few
CAISDSTGGFSYEQYF
TGTGCCATCAGTGACTCGACAGGGGGCTTTTCCTACGAGCAGTACTTC
>TRBD1|TRBJ1-4|TRBV27|-
CASNKQGANEKLFF
TGTGCCAGCAACAAACAGGGGGCTAATGAAAAACTGTTTTTT
>-|TRBJ1-2|TRBV7-6|-
CASSSLRGEGYTF
TGTGCCAGCAGCTCCTTACGGGGGGAAGGCTACACCTTC
>-|TRBJ2-5|TRBV6-2/TRBV6-3|-
CASSYSGAGRETQYF
TGTGCCAGCAGTTACTCCGGGGCGGGAAGAGAGACCCAGTACTTC
>TRBD2|TRBJ2-3|TRBV19|-
CASSGQREGTDTQYF
TGTGCCAGTAGTGGCCAGCGGGAGGGCACAGATACGCAGTATTTT
>TRBD1|TRBJ2-5|TRBV9|many
CASSLDRAKGTQYF
TGTGCCAGCAGCCTAGACAGGGCCAAAGGGACCCAGTACTTC
>-|TRBJ2-1|TRBV9|once
CASSVAPSVTYNEQFF
TGTGCCAGCAGCGTAGCCCCTAGCGTTACCTACAATGAGCAGTTCTTC
>-|TRBJ2-7|TRBV15|few
CATSREYRGYEQYF
TGTGCCACCAGCAGAGAGTATCGGGGCTACGAGCAGTACTTC
>TRBD1|TRBJ2-1|TRBV12-5|-
CASGLVRDRVREQFF
TGTGCTAGTGGTTTGGTACGGGACAGGGTACGGGAGCAGTTCTTC
>-|TRBJ2-3|TRBV5-4|-
CASSLVVGVFADTQYF
TGTGCCAGCAGCTTGGTCGTGGGAGTTTTCGCAGATACGCAGTATTTT
>TRBD1|TRBJ1-2|TRBV7-8|few
CASSSLRLTRQGYNYGYTF
TGTGCCAGCAGCTCCCTAAGATTGACCCGACAGGGTTATAACTATGGCTACACCTTC
>TRBD1|TRBJ2-5|TRBV20-1|-
CSAVELGQGNEQYF
TGCAGTGCCGTGGAACTCGGACAGGGGAATGAGCAGTACTTC
>TRBD1|TRBJ1-5|TRBV6-1|-
CASQRYRDRSFSQPQHF
TGTGCCAGCCAGAGGTACCGGGACAGGAGTTTCAGTCAGCCCCAGCATTTT
>TRBD1|TRBJ2-7|TRBV7-3|-
CASSPPGTGNNEQYF
TGTGCCAGTAGCCCTCCTGGGACAGGCAACAATGAGCAGTACTTC
>TRBD1|TRBJ2-5|TRBV27|-
CASQGRNRGQETQYF
TGTGCCAGCCAGGGGCGAAACAGGGGGCAAGAGACCCAGTACTTC
>TRBD1|TRBJ2-3|TRBV10-1|many
CASSRDRGFRPQYF
TGCGCCAGCAGTAGGGACAGGGGATTCAGGCCGCAGTATTTT
>TRBD1|TRBJ1-1|TRBV4-2|-
CASSHEIGTGGTEAFF
TGTGCCAGCAGCCATGAGATTGGGACAGGGGGCACTGAAGCTTTCTTT
>-|TRBJ2-7|TRBV6-5|many
CASSLGQRGYEQYF
TGTGCCAGCAGTTTGGGGCAACGGGGGTACGAGCAGTACTTC
>TRBD2|TRBJ2-5|TRBV12-3/TRBV12-4|few
CASSWSPAGDRETQYF
TGTGCCAGCAGTTGGAGTCCAGCGGGGGACCGAGAGACCCAGTACTTC
>-|TRBJ2-7|TRBV18|-
CASSPDIPCEQYF
TGTGCCAGCTCACCGGACATCCCCTGCGAGCAGTACTTC
>-|TRBJ2-2|TRBV7-2|-
CASSPPIPGIRITGELFF
TGTGCCAGCAGCCCGCCGATCCCCGGAATCAGAATTACCGGGGAGCTGTTTTTT
>TRBD2|TRBJ2-2|TRBV6-1|-
CATLTRSGTTRTGELFF
TGTGCCACCCTTACCCGTTCCGGGACTACCCGCACCGGGGAGCTGTTTTTT
>-|TRBJ2-5|TRBV29-1|many
CSVHRFETQYF
TGCAGCGTTCACAGGTTTGAGACCCAGTACTTC
>TRBD1|TRBJ2-7|TRBV6-5|-
CASTMDRGRGEQYF
TGTGCCAGCACAATGGACAGGGGGAGAGGGGAGCAGTACTTC
>-|TRBJ2-7|TRBV12-3/TRBV12-4|many
CASSVTGSYEQYF
TGTGCCAGCAGTGTAACAGGGTCCTACGAGCAGTACTTC
>-|TRBJ2-3|TRBV7-2|-
CASTEMSTDTQYF
TGTGCCAGCACGGAGATGTCCACAGATACGCAGTATTTT
>TRBD2|TRBJ2-7|TRBV28|few
CASSDQTSGAYEQYF
TGTGCCAGCAGTGATCAAACTAGCGGGGCTTACGAGCAGTACTTC
>-|TRBJ2-6|TRBV12-3/TRBV12-4|once
CASSLVQGGPSGANVLTF
TGTGCCAGCAGTTTGGTCCAGGGGGGGCCCTCTGGGGCCAACGTCCTGACTTTC
>-|TRBJ2-1|TRBV7-3|few
CASSPDTNSYNEQFF
TGTGCCAGCAGCCCCGACACCAACTCCTACAATGAGCAGTTCTTC
>-|TRBJ1-2|TRBV6-1|-
CASSEPTGLGNYGYTF
TGTGCCAGCAGTGAACCGACAGGCCTCGGGAACTATGGCTACACCTTC
>TRBD2|TRBJ2-3|TRBV7-2|-
CASSLYMRTSYVSSTDTQYF
TGTGCCAGCAGCTTATACATGCGGACTAGCTATGTATCTAGCACAGATACGCAGTATTTT
>TRBD2|TRBJ2-1|TRBV20-1|-
CSARGTRRSSSYNEQFF
TGCAGTGCTAGGGGGACTAGACGGTCTAGCTCCTACAATGAGCAGTTCTTC
>-|TRBJ1-1|TRBV4-2|-
CASSHPYGGTQAFF
TGTGCCAGCAGCCATCCCTATGGGGGGACCCAAGCTTTCTTT
>-|TRBJ1-5|TRBV6-2/TRBV6-3|-
CASSYNHGWETGSQPQHF
TGTGCCAGCAGTTATAATCATGGGTGGGAAACAGGGAGTCAGCCCCAGCATTTT
>-|TRBJ1-2|TRBV6-2/TRBV6-3|-
CASSYGGDGGYTF
TGTGCCAGCAGTTACGGCGGGGACGGAGGCTACACCTTC
>-|TRBJ1-2|TRBV12-3/TRBV12-4|few
CASSLDLVGYGYTF
TGTGCCAGCAGTTTAGATCTGGTCGGCTATGGCTACACCTTC
>-|TRBJ1-1|TRBV14|-
CASSQVEMYRDTKAFF
TGTGCCAGCAGCCAAGTGGAAATGTACAGGGACACTAAAGCTTTCTTT
>-|TRBJ2-1|TRBV5-1|-
CASSLVPTNEQFF
TGCGCCAGCAGCTTGGTTCCGACAAATGAGCAGTTCTTC
>-|TRBJ2-5|TRBV29-1|once
CSVIRTRQETQYF
TGCAGCGTCATACGGACAAGACAAGAGACCCAGTACTTC